This is a list of T cell receptor beta chains from one sample in a study of blood T cells in healthy people across ages. One entry per CDR3 protein results from TCRdb running MiXCR on the 5' RACE reads. The table includes some 1.1 million distinct CDR3 sequences, 35% to 40% detected once. Sequenced sample: blood. These receptors originate from a man between 18 and 29 years old in good health. Both conserved end residues are part of each CDR3. A D gene is named only where the DNA matches it firmly. Some rows mark clone size as missing; the rest say once, few, many or name a class of expanded clone.

size,D,J,V,DNA,CDR3
NA,NA,TRBJ1-1,TRBV27,TGTGCCAGCAGTCCGCTCGGGAACACTGAAGCTTTCTTT,CASSPLGNTEAFF
many,TRBD1,TRBJ1-2,TRBV6-1,TGTGCCAGCAGTGGGGGGACAGTCGGCTACACCTTC,CASSGGTVGYTF
NA,NA,TRBJ2-1,TRBV4-3,TGCGCCAGCAGCCAACTCTGGTCTAGGGGCCGATCCTACAATGAGCAGTTCTTC,CASSQLWSRGRSYNEQFF
once,NA,TRBJ1-4,TRBV7-9,TGTGCCAGCAGCTTAGTTGCAGGGGCAACTAATGAAAAACTGTTTTTT,CASSLVAGATNEKLFF
NA,NA,TRBJ1-1,TRBV5-1,TGCGCCAGCAGCTTGTTCGCGAGCACTGAAGCTTTCTTT,CASSLFASTEAFF
NA,NA,TRBJ1-5,TRBV10-3,TGTGCCATCAGTGATGGTAGGGAGGGTCAGCCCCAGCATTTT,CAISDGREGQPQHF
few,TRBD1,TRBJ1-2,TRBV9,TGTGCCAGCACCTCAAGCCCTACAGGGGATAACTATGGCTACACCTTC,CASTSSPTGDNYGYTF
few,TRBD2,TRBJ2-5,TRBV5-1,TGCGCCAGCAGCTTGTTCGCGGGGGACCAAGAGACCCAGTACTTC,CASSLFAGDQETQYF
NA,NA,TRBJ1-4,TRBV9,TGTGCCAGCAGCGACGGAGTGGGGAGTGGTAATGAAAAACTGTTTTTT,CASSDGVGSGNEKLFF
NA,NA,TRBJ1-1,TRBV20-1,TGCAGTGCTAGACACGCGATGAGAACTGAAGCTTTCTTT,CSARHAMRTEAFF
few,TRBD2,TRBJ2-5,TRBV7-2,TGTGCCAGCAGCTTATCGGGGACTATGGACCCCCCTGAGCAGTACTTC,CASSLSGTMDPPEQYF
few,TRBD1,TRBJ2-5,TRBV24-1,TGTGCCACCAGTGATCCCGGGACAGGGGAGACCCAGTACTTC,CATSDPGTGETQYF
NA,NA,TRBJ2-3,TRBV4-3,TGCGCCAGCAGCCACTCCGGTGTCTCGACGGGAGATACGCAGTATTTT,CASSHSGVSTGDTQYF
NA,NA,TRBJ2-5,TRBV20-1,TGCAGTGCTAGAGATCAGGGCGTGCGAGAGACCCAGTACTTC,CSARDQGVRETQYF
once,NA,TRBJ2-7,TRBV9,TGTGCCAGCAGCCCTGAGGGGGGTCGTCATTCCTACAATGAGCAGTACTTC,CASSPEGGRHSYNEQYF
once,NA,TRBJ2-7,TRBV5-1,TGCGCCAGCTATGAGGGTTTTCAGGATGAGCAGTACTTC,CASYEGFQDEQYF
few,NA,TRBJ1-2,TRBV7-2,TGTGCCAGCAGTATACAATCGAGCTACTATGGCTACACCTTC,CASSIQSSYYGYTF
NA,NA,TRBJ2-7,TRBV29-1,TGCAGCGTGGGGGTTCGGCGGGGCTCCTACGAGCAGTACTTC,CSVGVRRGSYEQYF
NA,TRBD2,TRBJ2-1,TRBV4-1,TGCGCCAGCAGCCAAGTATATCGGGGGGGGAATGAGCAGTTCTTC,CASSQVYRGGNEQFF
NA,NA,TRBJ1-5,TRBV6-5,TGTGCCAGCAGTGACTGGGGTCAGCCCCAGCATTTT,CASSDWGQPQHF
NA,NA,TRBJ2-3,TRBV2,TGTGCCAGCAGCGAGAGAATCGGAGAGCGTAGACAGTATTTT,CASSERIGERRQYF
few,TRBD2,TRBJ2-3,TRBV6-4,TGTGCCAGCAGTGACGCGCGGGGGGGAGATACGCAGTATTTT,CASSDARGGDTQYF
few,TRBD2,TRBJ2-1,TRBV3-1,TGTGCCATCGGACCGGCGGAGCGGGGGGGCCAGTTCTTC,CAIGPAERGGQFF
NA,TRBD1,TRBJ1-6,TRBV25-1,TGTGCCAGCAGTATAGGGGGCGTAGGTTCACCCCTCCACTTT,CASSIGGVGSPLHF
few,TRBD1,TRBJ2-1,TRBV12-5,TGTGCTAGTGGTTTGAACAGGGGGCTTACGTGGGATGAGCAGTTCTTC,CASGLNRGLTWDEQFF
NA,NA,TRBJ2-4,TRBV7-9,TGTGCCAGCAGTCCCGGGGCTATCATTCAGTACTTC,CASSPGAIIQYF
NA,NA,TRBJ2-4,TRBV12-5,TGTGCTAGTGGAACACGCAGGACAGCCGAAAAAAACATTCAGTACTTC,CASGTRRTAEKNIQYF
NA,NA,TRBJ1-2,TRBV29-1,TGCAGCGGCGGACCCCAGAATGGCTACACCTTC,CSGGPQNGYTF
NA,NA,TRBJ1-2,TRBV7-9,TGTGCCAGCAGCTTAGACCGGAGTGCGAAAGGCTACACCTTC,CASSLDRSAKGYTF
NA,TRBD1,TRBJ2-2,TRBV12-3/TRBV12-4,TGTGCCAGCAGCTGGGACAGGCGCACCGGGGAGCTGTTTTTT,CASSWDRRTGELFF
NA,NA,TRBJ1-1,TRBV29-1,TGCAGCGTTTTAGTGGTTACTGAAGCTTTCTTT,CSVLVVTEAFF
NA,TRBD1,TRBJ1-3,TRBV29-1,TGCAGCGTTGGACAGGGGGTTTTTGGAAACACCATATATTTT,CSVGQGVFGNTIYF
few,TRBD1,TRBJ2-4,TRBV6-2/TRBV6-3,TGTGCCAGCAGTTATCTGTTGACAGGGGGCTTAAACATTCAGTACTTC,CASSYLLTGGLNIQYF
NA,TRBD2,TRBJ2-1,TRBV3-1,TGTGCCAGCAGCCAACCGGGGGGGAGCAGAGAGGAGTTCTTC,CASSQPGGSREEFF
few,NA,TRBJ1-4,TRBV12-3/TRBV12-4,TGTGCCAGCAGGTTGCTCCCCGATTCGGAAAAACTGTTTTTT,CASRLLPDSEKLFF
NA,TRBD1,TRBJ1-2,TRBV4-1,TGCGCCAGCAGCCAAGATCATCAGGACAGGGGCTACACCTTC,CASSQDHQDRGYTF
NA,NA,TRBJ2-2,TRBV10-3,TGTGCCATCAGTGAGGAGACACCCACCGGGGAGCTGTTTTTT,CAISEETPTGELFF
NA,TRBD2,TRBJ2-3,TRBV27,TGTGCCAGCGGAACTAGCGCCACAGATACGCAGTATTTT,CASGTSATDTQYF
NA,TRBD1,TRBJ1-4,TRBV12-3/TRBV12-4,TGTGCCAGCAGTTCCGGACAGGACGGTAATGAAAAACTGTTTTTT,CASSSGQDGNEKLFF
NA,TRBD1,TRBJ2-1,TRBV6-6,TGTGCCAGCAGTTACGGGACAGGTCGGAACAATGAGCAGTTCTTC,CASSYGTGRNNEQFF
NA,TRBD1,TRBJ1-2,TRBV3-1,TGTGCCAGCAGCCAAGACCGGACAGGGGGCAACTATGGCTACACCTTC,CASSQDRTGGNYGYTF
NA,NA,TRBJ1-1,TRBV5-1,TGCGCCAGCAGCTTGGGGGTCACCCCGACCGAAGCTTTCTTT,CASSLGVTPTEAFF
NA,NA,TRBJ2-7,TRBV6-2/TRBV6-3,TGTGCCAGCAGTTACAACGAGTACCTTCCCGAGCAGTACTTC,CASSYNEYLPEQYF
NA,TRBD2,TRBJ2-1,TRBV6-5,TGTGCCAGCAGAAACGCCGGGGGGGGATACAATGAGCAGTTCTTC,CASRNAGGGYNEQFF
few,NA,TRBJ1-3,TRBV25-1,TGTGCCAGCAGTGTGGACAGCTCTGGAAACACCATATATTTT,CASSVDSSGNTIYF
few,NA,TRBJ2-3,TRBV9,TGTGCCAGCAGCTCGGACGTGAATACGCAGTATTTT,CASSSDVNTQYF
once,NA,TRBJ1-1,TRBV30,TGTGCCTGGACGGGACGGATGAACACTGAAGCTTTCTTT,CAWTGRMNTEAFF
NA,TRBD1,TRBJ1-2,TRBV10-3,TGTGTCATCAGCCCTGAAGGACAGGGTGGTGGCTACACCTTC,CVISPEGQGGGYTF